This section outlines one T cell receptor beta chain sequence together with its context. Antigen specificity is unknown. Deletions cut 4 bases from V and 1 base from J, with 18 bases between. The CDR3 spans 16 residues. Per the germline V gene, CDR1 is SGHNT and CDR2 is YYREEE (reference sequence). Vbeta (60) and Jbeta (13) primers were used in the PCR. Profiled with immunoSEQ multiplex PCR; TCRdb holds only in-frame clones, not every one. Here the sample spans some 96,000 clones, under 65% being singletons. The sample comes from a study of cytomegalovirus exposure and HLA in healthy donors. Study results and caveats: Researchers reported in a later analysis that common viral pathogens appeared linked to several top clusters. One later analysis reportedly identified an Asian-associated ancestry cluster that showed fewer N-insertions than the roughly 620-donor mean. Earlier results showed most TCR beta V segments being productive about 87% or about 30% of the time.

This rearrangement joins TRBV5-4 to TRBJ2-7; D might be TRBD1 (6 bases). This TCR came from a man in his sixties in good health and CMV-seronegative. Input material: PBMCs. The CDR3 spells CASSPGGAGASYEQYF. CDR3 DNA sequence: TGTGCCAGCAGCCCCGGAGGTGCAGGGGCGTCCTACGAGCAGTACTTC.